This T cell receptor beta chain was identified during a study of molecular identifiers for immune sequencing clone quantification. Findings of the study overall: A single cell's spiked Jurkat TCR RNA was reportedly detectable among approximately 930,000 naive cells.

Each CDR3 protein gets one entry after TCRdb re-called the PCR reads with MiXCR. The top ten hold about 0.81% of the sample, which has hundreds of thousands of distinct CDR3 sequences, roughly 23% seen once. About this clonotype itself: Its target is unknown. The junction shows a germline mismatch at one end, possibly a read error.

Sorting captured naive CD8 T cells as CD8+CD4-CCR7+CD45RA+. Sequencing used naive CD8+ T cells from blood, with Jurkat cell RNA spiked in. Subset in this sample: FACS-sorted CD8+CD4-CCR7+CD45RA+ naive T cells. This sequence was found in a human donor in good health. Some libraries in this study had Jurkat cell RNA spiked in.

The CDR3 loop reads CASGQDSTGGLYEQYF. The CDR3 nucleotides are TGCGCCAGCGGCCAAGATTCAACAGGGGGCTTGTACGAGCAGTACTTC. V gene TRBV4-3 combines with J gene TRBJ2-7; TRBD1 matches at 9 bases. Germline CDR1 LGHNA, CDR2 YSLEER. CDR3 length equals 16 residues.